A selection of T cell receptor beta chains follows, all from one sample in a study of CD8+ T cells in alopecia areata. The method was immunoSEQ multiplex PCR; TCRdb's version includes in-frame clones alone and lacks a portion of them. Among approximately 170,000 clones listed, about 60% were seen once. The material sequenced was CD4+ T cells sorted from blood, taken at week 4, from a patient treated with tofacitinib. Source of these receptors: a human donor with alopecia areata. CDR3s include the opening cysteine and the closing phenylalanine or tryptophan. The order of the fields is D gene, V gene, clone size, J gene, CDR3 protein, CDR3 DNA. D genes are given only for firm matches. Expanded clones get a size class; other rows say once, few or many, or leave the size out.

-,TRBV30,-,TRBJ1-1,CAWTYQYDEAFF,TGTGCCTGGACATACCAATACGATGAGGCTTTCTTT
-,TRBV5-4,-,TRBJ1-2,CASSPDLLGYGYTF,TGTGCCAGCAGCCCAGACCTCCTCGGCTATGGCTACACCTTC
-,TRBV29-1,-,TRBJ2-3,CSGPGPERDTQYF,TGCAGCGGCCCGGGACCAGAAAGGGATACGCAGTATTTT
-,TRBV10-3,few,TRBJ2-4,CAISESENIQYF,TGTGCCATCAGTGAGTCGGAAAACATTCAGTACTTC
-,TRBV18,-,TRBJ1-2,CASSPFLQVQPDYGYTF,TGTGCCAGCAGCCCCTTCTTACAGGTCCAACCAGACTATGGCTACACCTTC
-,TRBV4-1,-,TRBJ1-2,CASSQLTEGDNYGYTF,TGCGCCAGCAGCCAGCTGACAGAGGGAGATAACTATGGCTACACCTTC
-,TRBV20-1,-,TRBJ2-3,CSAPQDGTQYF,TGCAGTGCCCCACAAGACGGGACGCAGTATTTT
-,TRBV15,-,TRBJ1-2,CATSIQVNYGYTF,TGTGCCACCAGCATACAGGTTAACTATGGCTACACCTTC
-,TRBV15,-,TRBJ1-2,CATSGGANYGYTF,TGTGCCACCTCCGGCGGAGCTAACTATGGCTACACCTTC
-,TRBV28,-,TRBJ2-3,CASSFQGSTDTQYF,TGTGCCAGCAGTTTCCAGGGGAGCACAGATACGCAGTATTTT
-,TRBV29-1,-,TRBJ1-1,CSVEVRRATEAFF,TGCAGCGTTGAAGTGAGGAGGGCCACTGAAGCTTTCTTT
-,TRBV2,-,TRBJ1-2,CASSEVGGSYGYTF,TGTGCCAGCAGTGAAGTTGGGGGGAGCTATGGCTACACCTTC
-,TRBV6-5,few,TRBJ1-1,CASSVERYTEAFF,TGTGCCAGCAGTGTGGAAAGGTACACTGAAGCTTTCTTT
-,TRBV30,-,TRBJ1-1,CAWSGIRDFAAFF,TGTGCCTGGAGTGGAATCCGGGATTTTGCAGCTTTCTTT
-,TRBV10-3,few,TRBJ2-2,CAISDKGGELFF,TGTGCCATCAGTGACAAGGGCGGGGAGCTGTTTTTT
-,TRBV18,few,TRBJ2-3,CASSPQAVDTQYF,TGTGCCAGCTCACCACAGGCCGTAGATACGCAGTATTTT
-,TRBV29-1,few,TRBJ1-5,CSAGQDSNQPQHF,TGCAGCGCTGGGCAGGACAGCAATCAGCCCCAGCATTTT
TRBD1,TRBV2,-,TRBJ2-3,CASSRTGADTQYF,TGTGCCAGCAGTAGGACAGGGGCAGATACGCAGTATTTT
-,TRBV7-9,-,TRBJ2-1,CASSIDSYNEQFF,TGTGCCAGCAGCATAGACAGCTACAATGAGCAGTTCTTC
-,TRBV5-1,-,TRBJ2-1,CASSFGGGEQFF,TGCGCCAGCAGCTTCGGAGGCGGGGAGCAGTTCTTC
-,TRBV29-1,-,TRBJ1-1,CSVGNTEAFF,TGCAGCGTGGGGAACACTGAAGCTTTCTTT